This T cell receptor beta chain emerged from a study of siplizumab effects on memory and regulatory T cells. As for the study in general: Mixed lymphocyte reactions ran in pairs, with siplizumab at approximately 1 ug/mL or without drug. The study, taken as a whole, reports: For siplizumab cultures, the suppressive function of their proliferating Tregs was not confirmed. Contribution to the alloresponse seemed major for naive T cells, which also seemed more diverse than memory cells.

The ends lost 2 bases at V and 2 bases at J; junction bases unmatched: 4. This CDR3 contains 15 residues. Germline CDR1 reads SGHRS; CDR2 reads YFSETQ. It was about 10^5 TCR templates that were assayed per sample. Repertoires were generated with immunoSEQ multiplex PCR, while TCRdb's copy carries only in-frame clones and drops some. The sample carries more than 13,000 clones, around 46% recorded once. Coculturing at 37°C lasted five to seven days for the mixed lymphocyte reaction cells. In the case of this clone: The target antigen is unknown.

Sequenced input: CFSE-low (dividing) CD4+ T cells sorted from an allogeneic mixed lymphocyte reaction. V usage is TRBV5-1 and J usage is TRBJ2-1; TRBD2 aligns across 7 bases. The sequence derives from a human donor in good health; the cells came from an allogeneic mixed lymphocyte reaction. Some clones in this sample may be carry-over from other donors' samples. The CDR3 DNA reads TGCGCCAGCAGCTTTGCCAGCGGGACCTACAATGAGCAGTTCTTC. Translated, it gives CASSFASGTYNEQFF.